This T cell receptor beta chain was captured by sequencing in a study of T cell responses to AZD1222 COVID-19 vaccine. Study-wide results and limits: Unmutated regions of variants are reportedly targeted by nearly half of spike-specific TCRs. Vaccine-associated CD4 TCRs ranged over spike, dominating at 160-218 and 743-854. A mostly white British donor set with more females was recruited, and clonal diversity was possibly underestimated.

The data were produced by immunoSEQ multiplex PCR, yet TCRdb's version contains in-frame clones alone and is incomplete. The sample has 130,000 or so clones; just over 90% are singletons. For this clone: Its antigen is unknown.

The V and J ends lost 3 bases and 2 bases, in that order; junction bases with no gene match: 13. From germline, CDR1 is SGHRS and CDR2 YFSETQ. There are 17 residues in the CDR3. The sequence came from an adult who received the AZD1222 COVID-19 vaccine. The chain has TRBV5-1 and TRBJ1-2, with 7 bases aligning to TRBD1. The sample in question was peripheral blood, obtained 28 days after the second AZD1222 dose. The CDR3 region is CASSYFHRDRPNYGYTF. In DNA, the CDR3 is TGCGCCAGCAGCTACTTCCACCGGGACAGACCCAACTATGGCTACACCTTC.